This T cell receptor beta chain was retrieved from a study of blood T cell repertoires in COVID-19. Study summary: Whether acute or convalescent, the COVID-19 samples came from the United States, Italy and Spain. PBMCs, B-cell-depleted T cells, or T cells were the source of the cDNA or gDNA that made up the material.

The V end lost 0 bases, the J end lost 4 bases, and 13 bases lay between the germline ends. The CDR3 has 15 residues. From germline, CDR1 is SGDLS and CDR2 YYNGEE. Original methodology: Scientists estimated how many nucleated cells there were by amplifying reference gene primers. Produced via immunoSEQ multiplex PCR; TCRdb's table is partial and in-frame only. V and J calls and clone size come straight from that table; D and trimming were deduced from the DNA. The repertoire holds 150,000 to 200,000 clones, with around nine tenths as singletons. The sequenced material came from peripheral blood. This receptor was obtained from a middle-aged man with acute or convalescent COVID-19. This chain links TRBV9 with TRBJ2-5, with D perhaps TRBD1 (6 bases). For the CDR3, the DNA is TGTGCCAGCAGCGTAGAGAGCACAGGGCCAGAGACCCAGTACTTC. Translated: CASSVESTGPETQYF.